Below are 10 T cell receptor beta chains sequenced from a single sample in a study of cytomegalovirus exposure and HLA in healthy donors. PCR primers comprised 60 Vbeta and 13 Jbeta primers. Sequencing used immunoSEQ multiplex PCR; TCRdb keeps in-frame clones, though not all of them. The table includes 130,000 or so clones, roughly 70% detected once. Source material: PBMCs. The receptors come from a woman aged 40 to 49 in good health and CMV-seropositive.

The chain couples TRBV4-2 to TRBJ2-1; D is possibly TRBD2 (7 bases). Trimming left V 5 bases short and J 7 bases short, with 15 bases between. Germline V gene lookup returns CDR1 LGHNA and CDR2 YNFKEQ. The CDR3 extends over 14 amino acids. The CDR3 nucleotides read TGTGCCAGCAGCGACCCTCGGGGGGCTAATGAGCAGTTCTTC. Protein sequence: CASSDPRGANEQFF.

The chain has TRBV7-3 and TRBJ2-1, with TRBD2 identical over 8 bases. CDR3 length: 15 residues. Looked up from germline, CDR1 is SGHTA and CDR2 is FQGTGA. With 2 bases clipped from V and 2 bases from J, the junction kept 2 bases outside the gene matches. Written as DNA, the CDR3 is TGTGCCAGCAGCTTAGCGGGGGGCGCCTACAATGAGCAGTTCTTC. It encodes CASSLAGGAYNEQFF.

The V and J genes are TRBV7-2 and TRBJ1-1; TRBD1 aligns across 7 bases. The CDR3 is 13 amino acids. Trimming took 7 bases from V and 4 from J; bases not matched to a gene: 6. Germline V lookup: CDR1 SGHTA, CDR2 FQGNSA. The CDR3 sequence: CASTLTGATEAFF. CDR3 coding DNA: TGTGCCAGCACCCTTACAGGGGCCACTGAAGCTTTCTTT.

CDR3 sequence (DNA): TGCAGCGTTGAGCACAGACAGCTTTACAACACCTTC. Translated, it gives CSVEHRQLYNTF. The chain is built from TRBV29-1 and TRBJ1-2; maybe TRBD1 (5 bases). The CDR3 is 12 amino acids. The ends were cut back, 3 bases at V and 12 bases at J, with 17 bases in the middle. Germline V CDR1 and CDR2: SQVTM, ANQGSEA. Drawing the rest from reference TRBV29-1 and TRBJ1-2, the complete variable domain is SAVISQKPSRDICQRGTSLTIQCQVDSQVTMMFWYRQQPGQSLTLIATANQGSEATYESGFVIDKFPISRPNLTFSTLTVSNMSPEDSSIYLCSVEHRQLYNTFGSGTRLTVV.

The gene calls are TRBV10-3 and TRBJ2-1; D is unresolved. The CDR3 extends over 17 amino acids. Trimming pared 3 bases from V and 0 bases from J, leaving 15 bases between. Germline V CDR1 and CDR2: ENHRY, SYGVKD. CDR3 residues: CAISEMSFRSSYNEQFF. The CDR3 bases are TGTGCCATCAGTGAAATGAGCTTCCGTAGCTCCTACAATGAGCAGTTCTTC.

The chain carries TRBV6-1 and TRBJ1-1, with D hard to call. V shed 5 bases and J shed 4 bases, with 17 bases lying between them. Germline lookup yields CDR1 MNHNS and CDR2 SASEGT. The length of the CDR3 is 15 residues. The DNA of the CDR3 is TGTGCCAGCAGTCAACTTACCCAACCTGGCACTGAAGCTTTCTTT. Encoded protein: CASSQLTQPGTEAFF.

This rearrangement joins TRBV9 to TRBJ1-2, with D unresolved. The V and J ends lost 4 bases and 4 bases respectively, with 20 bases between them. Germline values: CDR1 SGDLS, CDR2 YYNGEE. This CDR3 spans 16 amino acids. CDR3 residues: CASSPHLDLGGYGYTF. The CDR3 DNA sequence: TGTGCCAGCAGCCCCCACCTAGACTTAGGCGGCTATGGCTACACCTTC.

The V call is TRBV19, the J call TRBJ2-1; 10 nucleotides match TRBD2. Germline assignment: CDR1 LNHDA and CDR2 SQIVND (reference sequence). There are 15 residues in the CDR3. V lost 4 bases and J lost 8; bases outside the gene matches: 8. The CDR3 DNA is TGTGCCAGTAGTACCCCTAGCGGGAGCGTGTATGAGCAGTTCTTC. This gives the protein CASSTPSGSVYEQFF.

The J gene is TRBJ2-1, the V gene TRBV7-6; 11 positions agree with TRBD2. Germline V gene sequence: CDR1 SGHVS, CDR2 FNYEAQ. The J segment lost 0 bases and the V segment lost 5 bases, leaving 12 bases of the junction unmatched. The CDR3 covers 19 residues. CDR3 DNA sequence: TGTGCCAGCAGCCTACTAGCGGGAGAGTTCCTTAGCTCCTACAATGAGCAGTTCTTC. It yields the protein CASSLLAGEFLSSYNEQFF.

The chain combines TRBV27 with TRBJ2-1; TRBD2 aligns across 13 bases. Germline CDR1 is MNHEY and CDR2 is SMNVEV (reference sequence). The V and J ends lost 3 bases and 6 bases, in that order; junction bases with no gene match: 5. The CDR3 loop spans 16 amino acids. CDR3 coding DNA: TGTGCCAGCAGTTTCTTGACTAGCGGGAGGCCCAATGAGCAGTTCTTC. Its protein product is CASSFLTSGRPNEQFF.